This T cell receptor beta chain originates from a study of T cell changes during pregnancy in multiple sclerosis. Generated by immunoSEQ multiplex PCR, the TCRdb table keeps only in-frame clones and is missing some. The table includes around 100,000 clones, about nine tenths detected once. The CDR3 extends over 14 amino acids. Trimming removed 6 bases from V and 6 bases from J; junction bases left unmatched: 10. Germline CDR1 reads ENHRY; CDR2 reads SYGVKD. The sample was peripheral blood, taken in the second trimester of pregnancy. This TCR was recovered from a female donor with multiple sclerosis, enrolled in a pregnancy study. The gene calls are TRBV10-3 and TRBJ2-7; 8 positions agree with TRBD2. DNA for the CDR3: TGTGCCATCAGGGGGATAGCGGGGACGGGCGAGCAGTACTTC. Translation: CAIRGIAGTGEQYF.